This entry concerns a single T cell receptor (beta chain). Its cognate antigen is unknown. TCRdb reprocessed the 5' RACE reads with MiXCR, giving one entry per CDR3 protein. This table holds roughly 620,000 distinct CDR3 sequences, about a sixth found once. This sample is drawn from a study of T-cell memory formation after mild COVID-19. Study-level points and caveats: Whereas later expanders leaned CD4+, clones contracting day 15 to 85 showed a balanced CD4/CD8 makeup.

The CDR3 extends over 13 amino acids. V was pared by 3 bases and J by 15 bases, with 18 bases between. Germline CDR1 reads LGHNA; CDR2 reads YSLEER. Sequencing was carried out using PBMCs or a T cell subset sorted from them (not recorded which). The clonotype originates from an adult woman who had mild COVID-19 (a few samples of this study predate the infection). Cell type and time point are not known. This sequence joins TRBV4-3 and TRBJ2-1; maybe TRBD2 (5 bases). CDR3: CASSQQLMQEVFF. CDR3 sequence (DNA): TGCGCCAGCAGCCAGCAACTAATGCAGGAGGTGTTCTTC.